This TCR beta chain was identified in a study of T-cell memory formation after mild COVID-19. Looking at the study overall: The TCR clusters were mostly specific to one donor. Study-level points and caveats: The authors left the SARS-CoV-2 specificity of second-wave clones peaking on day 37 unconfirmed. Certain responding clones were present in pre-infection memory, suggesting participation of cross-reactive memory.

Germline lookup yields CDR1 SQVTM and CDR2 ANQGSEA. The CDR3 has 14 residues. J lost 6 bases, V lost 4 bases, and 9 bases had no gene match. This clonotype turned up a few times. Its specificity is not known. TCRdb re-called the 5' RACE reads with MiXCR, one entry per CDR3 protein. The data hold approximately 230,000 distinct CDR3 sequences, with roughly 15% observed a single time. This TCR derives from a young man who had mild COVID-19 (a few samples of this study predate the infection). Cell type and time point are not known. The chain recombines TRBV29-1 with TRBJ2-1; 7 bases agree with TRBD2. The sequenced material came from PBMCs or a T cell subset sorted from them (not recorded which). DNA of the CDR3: TGCAGCGTTGGCCCAGCCGGGGAGGGCAATGAGCAGTTCTTC. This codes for CSVGPAGEGNEQFF.